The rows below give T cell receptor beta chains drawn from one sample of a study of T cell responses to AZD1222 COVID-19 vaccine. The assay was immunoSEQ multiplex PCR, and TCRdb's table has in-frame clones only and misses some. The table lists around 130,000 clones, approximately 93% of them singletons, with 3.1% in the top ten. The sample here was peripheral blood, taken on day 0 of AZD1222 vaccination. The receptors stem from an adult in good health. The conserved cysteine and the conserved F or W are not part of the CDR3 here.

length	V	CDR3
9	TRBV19	ASSISSEQF
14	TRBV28	ASSLGPQGGEETQY
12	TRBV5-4	ASSPSRDYNEQF
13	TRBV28	ASSLLTGTNYGYT
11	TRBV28	AIEDRVNYGYT
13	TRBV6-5	ASSYSGGLSQPQH
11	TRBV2	ASREWAHTEAF
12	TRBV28	ASSFLGDNQPQH
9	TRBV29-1	SVTVNTEAF
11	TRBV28	ASTDRINQPQH
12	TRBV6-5	ASRRTSGSFEQY
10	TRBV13	ASSRSGGEAF